A selection of T cell receptor beta chains follows, all from one sample in a study of shared clonotypes between healthy human individuals. Libraries were prepared by immunoSEQ multiplex PCR; TCRdb keeps only in-frame clonotypes and omits some of them. The repertoire has 2.3 million or so clones, approximately 95% of them found once; the top ten carry about 0.37%. The sample consisted of naive CD4+ T cells from PBMCs. The receptors were sampled from a young man in good health. Some clones in this sample may be carry-over from other donors' samples. The CDR3 runs from the conserved cysteine through the conserved F or W. The D gene is left open where the match is weak. Not every row has a clone size; where given, it reads once, few, many or a size class.

>.|.|TRBJ2-7|TRBV7-2
TGTGCCAGCAGCCTGACGACAGGAGGTTTCTACGAGCAGTACTTC
CASSLTTGGFYEQYF
>.|.|TRBJ2-3|TRBV6-6
TGTGCCAGCAGAAGGGGCAGCCCAGGGGATACGCAGTATTTT
CASRRGSPGDTQYF
>.|.|TRBJ1-2|TRBV7-8
TGTGCCAGCACCCCGGGCGGCGTAATCAACTATGGCTACACCTTC
CASTPGGVINYGYTF
>once|.|TRBJ2-3|TRBV10-3
TGTGCCATCAGTACTCGAGGCCTTAGCACAGATACGCAGTATTTT
CAISTRGLSTDTQYF
>.|.|TRBJ2-1|TRBV5-1
TGCGCCAGCAGCCGAGACCCAAGGAGCTCCTACAATGAGCAGTTCTTC
CASSRDPRSSYNEQFF
>.|.|TRBJ1-3|TRBV5-1
TGCGCCAGCAGCCTTCTGGACGCCCGAAACACCATATATTTT
CASSLLDARNTIYF
>.|TRBD1|TRBJ1-1|TRBV18
TGTGCCAGCTCACCGGACAGGGAGACTGAAGCTTTCTTT
CASSPDRETEAFF
>.|.|TRBJ1-1|TRBV6-5
TGTGCCAGCAGTGACCAGTCGGGGAAAGCTTTCTTT
CASSDQSGKAFF
>few|.|TRBJ1-1|TRBV30
TGTGCCTGGAGGGCCAGGTTGAACACTGAAGCTTTCTTT
CAWRARLNTEAFF
>.|.|TRBJ2-5|TRBV9
TGTGCCAGCAGCGTAGCTAGGGGGGCGACCCAGTACTTC
CASSVARGATQYF
>.|.|TRBJ2-3|TRBV27
TGTGCCAGCAGTCGGGCATTCGGGGGCACAGATACGCAGTATTTT
CASSRAFGGTDTQYF
>.|.|TRBJ2-1|TRBV10-3
TGTGCCATCAGTGAGTCAAGCGGCTACAATGAGCAGTTCTTC
CAISESSGYNEQFF
>.|.|TRBJ1-4|TRBV9
TGTGCCAGCAGCGTAGGAGGGGCAACTAATGAAAAACTGTTTTTT
CASSVGGATNEKLFF
>.|.|TRBJ1-5|TRBV30
TGTGCCTGGAGTGGGACAGTACGCCAGCCCCAGCATTTT
CAWSGTVRQPQHF
>.|.|TRBJ1-2|TRBV28
TGTGCCAGCAGTTTAATTAGTAGAGGCTACACCTTC
CASSLISRGYTF
>.|.|TRBJ1-1|TRBV30
TGTGCCTGGGCAATCCTGGGATCGGGACTTACTGAAGCTTTCTTT
CAWAILGSGLTEAFF
>.|TRBD1|TRBJ2-7|TRBV28
TGTGCCAGCAGTCCCCCCGGGACAGGGGGCAGAGAGCAGTACTTC
CASSPPGTGGREQYF
>.|.|TRBJ1-3|TRBV5-1
TGCGCCAGCAGCTTGGGGACAGAAGGAAACACCATATATTTT
CASSLGTEGNTIYF
>.|TRBD2|TRBJ2-3|TRBV4-3
TGCGCCAGCAGCCCACTCGGACTAGCGGGAGGCACAGATACGCAGTATTTT
CASSPLGLAGGTDTQYF
>.|.|TRBJ2-7|TRBV15
TGTGCCACCAGCAGACCCTCTACCTACGAGCAGTACTTC
CATSRPSTYEQYF
>.|.|TRBJ1-5|TRBV2
TGTGCCAGCAGCGTCCCCTGGGGGGATCAGCCCCAGCATTTT
CASSVPWGDQPQHF
>.|.|TRBJ1-2|TRBV20-1
TGCAGTGCTAGAGAATTTGGCTACACCTTC
CSAREFGYTF
>.|TRBD2|TRBJ2-1|TRBV5-1
TGCGCCAGCAGCCAAGGCGGGGGCTACAATGAGCAGTTCTTC
CASSQGGGYNEQFF
>.|.|TRBJ1-5|TRBV6-1
TGTGCCAGCAGTGAAGGGTTTGGTCAGCCCCAGCATTTT
CASSEGFGQPQHF
>.|TRBD2|TRBJ2-1|TRBV7-8
TGTGCCAGCAGCCCTCTTATAGCGGGATCTTCCGATGAGCAGTTCTTC
CASSPLIAGSSDEQFF
>.|.|TRBJ2-1|TRBV27
TGTGCCAGCAGTACCCGGGGGACGATTTCCTACAAGAATGAGCAGTTCTTC
CASSTRGTISYKNEQFF
>once|TRBD1|TRBJ2-5|TRBV2
TGTGCCAGCAGCCCGACAGGGAAGTACCAAGAGACCCAGTACTTC
CASSPTGKYQETQYF
>.|TRBD2|TRBJ2-5|TRBV18
TGTGCCAGCTCACCGAGACTAGCGGGAGAAGAGACCCAGTACTTC
CASSPRLAGEETQYF
>.|TRBD2|TRBJ2-3|TRBV4-3
TGCGCCAGCAGCAGTGGGACTAGCGGGAGATCGGCAGATACGCAGTATTTT
CASSSGTSGRSADTQYF
>.|.|TRBJ1-2|TRBV19
TGTGCCAGTAGTACGAGAACACCCAGGGGTTCCGGCTACACCTTC
CASSTRTPRGSGYTF
>.|.|TRBJ1-2|TRBV5-1
TGCGCCAGCAGCAATGGCGGCGGAGCCCGGGACGGCTACACCTTC
CASSNGGGARDGYTF
>.|.|TRBJ1-2|TRBV19
TGTGCCAGTAGTATAGGACAGTCTCTCTTCGGCTACACCTTC
CASSIGQSLFGYTF
>.|.|TRBJ2-5|TRBV19
TGTGCCAGTAGTATCATCCAGGCGGGTGGTAAGACCCAGTACTTC
CASSIIQAGGKTQYF
>.|TRBD2|TRBJ2-1|TRBV7-3
TGTGCCAGCAGCTTCCAGGGACTAGCGGCCTCATCCGAGCAGTTCTTC
CASSFQGLAASSEQFF
>.|.|TRBJ2-2|TRBV7-3
TGTGCCAGCAGCTCCCGCAGGAACACCGGGGAGCTGTTTTTT
CASSSRRNTGELFF
>.|.|TRBJ1-2|TRBV4-2
TGTGCCAGCAGCCAAGCAAACTATGGCTACACCTTC
CASSQANYGYTF
>once|.|TRBJ2-1|TRBV2
TGTGCCGCTTCCGGCATCTACAATGAGCAGTTCTTC
CAASGIYNEQFF
>.|.|TRBJ1-5|TRBV28
TGTGCCAGCAGTTCCGCAGCTTGGACAGTCAATCAGCCCCAGCATTTT
CASSSAAWTVNQPQHF
>few|TRBD1|TRBJ1-1|TRBV18
TGTGCCAGCTCATCCGGGACAGAGGCTTTCTTT
CASSSGTEAFF
>.|TRBD2|TRBJ2-1|TRBV9
TGTGCCAGCAGCCCTGTAGCGGGCACAGACAATGAGCAGTTCTTC
CASSPVAGTDNEQFF
>.|.|TRBJ2-7|TRBV30
TGTGCCTGGAGTGTCACAAACCACGAGCAGTACTTC
CAWSVTNHEQYF
>.|.|TRBJ2-3|TRBV14
TGTGCCAGCAGCCAAGATGGGAGTACGCAGTATTTT
CASSQDGSTQYF
>.|.|TRBJ1-2|TRBV7-6
TGTGCCAGCAGCTCGGGTCTGGACTATGGCTACACCTTC
CASSSGLDYGYTF
>.|.|TRBJ2-5|TRBV5-1
TGCGCCAGCAGCGACCTTAGTGGATCCCAAGAGACCCAGTACTTC
CASSDLSGSQETQYF
>.|.|TRBJ1-4|TRBV19
TGTGCCAGTAGGGATAGAACTAATGAAAAACTGTTTTTT
CASRDRTNEKLFF
>once|TRBD2|TRBJ2-7|TRBV5-1
TGCGCCAGCAGCAGGACTAGCGGCTCCTACGAGCAGTACTTC
CASSRTSGSYEQYF
>.|TRBD1|TRBJ2-4|TRBV29-1
TGCAGCGTTATGACAGGGAACATTCAGTACTTC
CSVMTGNIQYF
>.|.|TRBJ2-1|TRBV19
TGTGCCAGTAGCTCCAGGGTTGTGTCCTACAATGAGCAGTTCTTC
CASSSRVVSYNEQFF
>.|TRBD2|TRBJ2-7|TRBV5-6
TGTGCCAGCAGCCCTCGACTAGCGGGAGGGCTCTCCTACGAGCAGTACTTC
CASSPRLAGGLSYEQYF